These 13 T cell receptor beta chains came from one sample sequenced in a study of T cells expressing NK-cell markers. TCRdb reanalyzed the 5' RACE reads, giving one entry per CDR3 protein sequence and no DNA. The listing contains more than 250,000 distinct CDR3 sequences. The sample was blood T cells: a sorted CD56 or NKG2C T cell subset, CD4+ or CD8+ T cells, or bulk PBMC T cells (not recorded which). The receptor set was obtained from a man younger than 30 in good health.

The rearrangement joins TRBV6-5 to TRBJ1-5. Germline CDR1 and CDR2: MNHEY and SVGAGI. The CDR3 length is 13 residues. The CDR3 sequence: CASSSRMQQPQHF.

This chain connects TRBV5-1 to TRBJ2-1; TCRdb gives TRBD1 as the D gene, but with no DNA this cannot be confirmed. From germline, CDR1 is SGHRS and CDR2 YFSETQ. The CDR3 runs to 17 residues. The CDR3 protein is CASSLGRGGMRYNEQFF.

The chain recombines TRBV29-1 with TRBJ2-7; TCRdb calls TRBD2, which cannot be checked without DNA. The CDR3 contains 12 residues. In germline, CDR1 is SQVTM, CDR2 ANQGSEA. CDR3 protein: CSVGEGIDEQYF.

The chain is built from TRBV7-6 and TRBJ2-7; TCRdb indicates TRBD2, and absent DNA this call remains unverified. Germline-derived CDR1 and CDR2 are SGHVS and FNYEAQ. The CDR3 spans 15 residues. The CDR3 reads CASSGGLAGGGEQYF.

The CDR3 spells CSAPERRGVGEQYF. The rearrangement links TRBV20-1 to TRBJ2-7. There are 14 residues in the CDR3. Germline values: CDR1 DFQATT, CDR2 SNEGSKA (reference sequence).

The gene calls are TRBV6-5 and TRBJ2-7; TCRdb's D call, TRBD2, is unchecked because there is no DNA. This CDR3 is built from 15 residues. Germline loops: CDR1 MNHEY, CDR2 SVGAGI. CDR3: CASSYSGERSYEQYF.

This rearrangement joins TRBV6-5 to TRBJ1-2; there is no DNA to check the TCRdb D call of TRBD1. The CDR3 has 13 residues. CDR1 is MNHEY, CDR2 SVGAGI, per germline. The CDR3 protein is CASSYPYGQHYTF.

The V gene is TRBV5-1, the J gene TRBJ2-3; TCRdb's D gene call, TRBD1, goes unchecked for lack of DNA. The CDR3 totals 16 residues. CDR1 and CDR2 (germline): SGHRS, YFSETQ. The CDR3 loop is CASSLERGGRTDTQYF.

V and J are TRBV7-3 and TRBJ2-1; TCRdb's D call of TRBD2 is untestable without DNA. Germline V CDR1 and CDR2: SGHTA, FQGTGA. The CDR3 runs to 15 residues. This CDR3 is CASTLGSSSGTPKFF. The full variable domain, with the rest looked up from reference TRBV7-3 and TRBJ2-1, is GAGVSQTPSNKVTEKGKYVELRCDPISGHTALYWYRQSLGQGPEFLIYFQGTGAADDSGLPNDRFFAVRPEGSVSTLKIQRTERGDSAVYLCASTLGSSSGTPKFFGPGTRLTVL.

V and J are TRBV29-1 and TRBJ1-2; TCRdb proposes TRBD1, but this gene call is untestable without DNA. Germline CDR1 reads SQVTM; CDR2 reads ANQGSEA. This CDR3 spans 13 amino acids. The chain's CDR3 is CSVKQGAGYGYTF.

V gene TRBV20-1 combines with J gene TRBJ2-5; TCRdb lists TRBD2, though no DNA is available to test this call. CDR3 size: 12 residues. The germline V gene has CDR1 DFQATT and CDR2 SNEGSKA (reference sequence). CDR3 amino acids: CSARDRAQTQYF.

The chain uses TRBV29-1 and TRBJ1-1; TCRdb reports TRBD1, a call that lacks DNA to check it against. Per germline, CDR1 SQVTM and CDR2 ANQGSEA. This CDR3 is 13 amino acids long. CDR3 loop: CSGSGRGNTEAFF.

The V gene is TRBV5-1, the J gene TRBJ2-1; TCRdb lists TRBD1, though no DNA is available to test this call. CDR3 length: 18 amino acids. Per germline, CDR1 SGHRS and CDR2 YFSETQ. The CDR3 loop is CASSFLPPSDRNGHEQFF.